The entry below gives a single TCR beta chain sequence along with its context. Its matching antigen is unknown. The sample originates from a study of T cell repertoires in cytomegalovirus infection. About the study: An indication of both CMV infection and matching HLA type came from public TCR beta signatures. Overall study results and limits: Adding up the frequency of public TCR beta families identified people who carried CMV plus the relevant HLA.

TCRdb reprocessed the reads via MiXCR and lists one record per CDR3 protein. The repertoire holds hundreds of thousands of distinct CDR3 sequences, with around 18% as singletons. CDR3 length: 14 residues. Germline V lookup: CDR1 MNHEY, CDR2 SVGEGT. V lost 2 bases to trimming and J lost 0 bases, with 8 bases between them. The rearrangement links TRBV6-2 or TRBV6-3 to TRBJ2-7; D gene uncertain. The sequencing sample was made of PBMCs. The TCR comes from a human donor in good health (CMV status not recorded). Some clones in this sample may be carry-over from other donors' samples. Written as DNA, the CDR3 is TGTGCCAGCAGTTACGACCCCTACTCCTACGAGCAGTACTTC. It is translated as CASSYDPYSYEQYF.